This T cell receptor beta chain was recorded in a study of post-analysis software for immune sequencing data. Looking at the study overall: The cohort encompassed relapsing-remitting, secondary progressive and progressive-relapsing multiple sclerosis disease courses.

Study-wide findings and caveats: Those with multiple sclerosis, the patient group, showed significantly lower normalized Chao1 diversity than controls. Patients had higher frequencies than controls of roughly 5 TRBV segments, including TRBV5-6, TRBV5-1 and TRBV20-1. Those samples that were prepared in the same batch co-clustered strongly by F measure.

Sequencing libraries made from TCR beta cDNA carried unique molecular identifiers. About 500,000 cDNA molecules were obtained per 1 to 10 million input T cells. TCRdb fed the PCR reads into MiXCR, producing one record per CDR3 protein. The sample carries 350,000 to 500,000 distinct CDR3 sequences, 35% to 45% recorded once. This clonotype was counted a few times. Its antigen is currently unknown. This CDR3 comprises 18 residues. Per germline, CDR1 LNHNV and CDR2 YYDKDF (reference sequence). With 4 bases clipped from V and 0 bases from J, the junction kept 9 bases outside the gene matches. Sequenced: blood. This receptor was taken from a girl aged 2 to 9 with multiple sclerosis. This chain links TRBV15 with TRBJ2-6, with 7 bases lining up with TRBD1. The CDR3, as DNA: TGTGCCACCAGCACGCGGACAGGTGGAGGCTCTGGGGCCAACGTCCTGACTTTC. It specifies CATSTRTGGGSGANVLTF.